Reported below is one T cell receptor beta chain. The data originate from a study of blood T cell repertoires in COVID-19. Study context: The United States, Italy and Spain supplied acute and convalescent COVID-19 samples.

The CDR3 is made up of 16 amino acids. The germline V gene encodes CDR1 LGHNA and CDR2 YNFKEQ. V lost 1 base and J lost 4; bases outside the gene matches: 6. Measured with immunoSEQ multiplex PCR; TCRdb has only the in-frame clones, and not every one. The sample lists fewer than 400,000 clones; 70% to 90% were seen once. In assigning cohorts, the study relied on participant-reported clinical history. This receptor was taken from a man in his thirties or forties who had recovered from COVID-19. The V call is TRBV4-2, the J call TRBJ2-5; TRBD2 aligns across 10 bases. The source material was PBMCs or T cells enriched from blood (not recorded which). The CDR3: CASSQGSSGGAETQYF. Written as DNA, the CDR3 is TGTGCCAGCAGCCAAGGGTCCAGCGGGGGGGCAGAGACCCAGTACTTC.